These T cell receptor beta chains were read from a single sample in a study of vaccination and CD4 T cells after COVID-19. TCRdb re-derived calls from the PCR reads in MiXCR, one entry per CDR3 protein. Here the sample spans roughly 22,000 distinct CDR3 sequences, approximately 56% being singletons. No antigen has been assigned to these receptors. The sequenced sample was CD4+ T cells from blood, cultured in vitro. Receptors originate from a human donor who had recovered from COVID-19. Both conserved end residues are part of each CDR3. D genes are given only for firm matches. Clone sizes are given selectively: once, few, many, or a class where the clone is expanded.

d_call,clone_size,j_call,v_call,cdr3_aa,cdr3_nt
TRBD1,-,TRBJ2-3,TRBV2,CASGYRGFADTQYF,TGTGCCAGCGGGTACAGGGGTTTCGCAGATACGCAGTATTTT
TRBD2,-,TRBJ2-5,TRBV20-1,CSARYPAGRGETQYF,TGCAGTGCTCGCTACCCAGCGGGGCGGGGAGAGACCCAGTACTTC
-,-,TRBJ1-2,TRBV30,CAWRLGQQGGYTF,TGTGCCTGGAGACTGGGGCAGCAGGGAGGCTACACCTTC
-,-,TRBJ1-2,TRBV20-1,CSGGSAYGYTF,TGCAGCGGGGGCTCGGCCTATGGCTACACCTTC
-,-,TRBJ1-1,TRBV27,CASMRNTEAFF,TGTGCCAGCATGAGGAACACTGAAGCTTTCTTT
TRBD1,-,TRBJ1-1,TRBV24-1,CATSDGGGTGAFF,TGTGCCACCAGTGATGGGGGGGGGACAGGAGCTTTCTTT
TRBD1,few,TRBJ1-2,TRBV27,CASSSLTGRNGYTF,TGTGCCAGCAGTTCTCTGACAGGGCGCAATGGCTACACCTTC
-,-,TRBJ1-1,TRBV28,CASSLIPGNTEAFF,TGTGCCAGCAGTTTAATTCCGGGTAACACTGAAGCTTTCTTT
TRBD1,-,TRBJ1-5,TRBV12-3/TRBV12-4,CASSSRGQADSNQPQHF,TGTGCCAGCAGTTCGCGGGGACAGGCAGACAGCAATCAGCCCCAGCATTTT
TRBD1,-,TRBJ1-1,TRBV6-2/TRBV6-3,CASSWGTVTEAFF,TGTGCCAGCAGTTGGGGGACAGTTACTGAAGCTTTCTTT
-,-,TRBJ2-1,TRBV7-9,CASSLVQGRANEQFF,TGTGCCAGCAGCTTAGTACAGGGAAGAGCCAATGAGCAGTTCTTC
TRBD1,-,TRBJ1-5,TRBV7-2,CASSLEGQPNQPQHF,TGTGCCAGCAGCTTAGAGGGACAGCCCAATCAGCCCCAGCATTTT
-,-,TRBJ1-3,TRBV28,CASSLWQERNTIYF,TGTGCCAGCAGTTTATGGCAGGAAAGAAACACCATATATTTT
-,-,TRBJ1-2,TRBV12-3/TRBV12-4,CASSYGGYGYTF,TGTGCCAGCAGTTATGGAGGGTATGGCTACACCTTC
-,-,TRBJ1-2,TRBV24-1,CATSDFRQEAGYTF,TGTGCCACCAGTGATTTCCGACAGGAGGCTGGCTACACCTTC
-,-,TRBJ1-2,TRBV4-1,CASSQGLAANYGYTF,TGCGCCAGCAGCCAAGGACTGGCAGCTAACTATGGCTACACCTTC
TRBD2,-,TRBJ2-1,TRBV24-1,CATSGWREAPQNEQFF,TGTGCCACCAGTGGATGGCGGGAGGCACCTCAAAATGAGCAGTTCTTC
TRBD1,few,TRBJ2-3,TRBV20-1,CSAIRGVDRASTDTQYF,TGCAGTGCCATTAGAGGGGTAGACAGGGCTTCGACAGATACGCAGTATTTT
-,-,TRBJ1-5,TRBV7-2,CASSLKGYSNQPQHF,TGTGCCAGCAGCTTAAAGGGATATAGCAATCAGCCCCAGCATTTT
TRBD2,-,TRBJ2-1,TRBV24-1,CATSDFGTSGNNEQFF,TGTGCCACCAGTGATTTCGGCACTAGCGGAAACAATGAGCAGTTCTTC
-,-,TRBJ2-3,TRBV10-2,CASSAGQKQYF,TGCGCCAGCAGTGCGGGCCAAAAGCAGTATTTT
-,-,TRBJ1-2,TRBV27,CASSPRTAPGYGYTF,TGTGCCAGCAGTCCGCGGACAGCCCCGGGATATGGCTACACCTTC
-,few,TRBJ1-3,TRBV20-1,CSARAGGNTIYF,TGCAGTGCTAGAGCGGGAGGAAACACCATATATTTT
-,-,TRBJ1-1,TRBV7-2,CASSLSVGMNTEAFF,TGTGCCAGCAGCTTATCTGTAGGAATGAACACTGAAGCTTTCTTT